Following are 8 T cell receptor beta chains from one sample sequenced in a study of OX40 agonist ivuxolimab in advanced cancers. TCRdb keeps only in-frame clones here, not all; method: immunoSEQ multiplex PCR. The sample includes 85,000 to 100,000 clones, roughly 84% seen only once; the top ten take approximately 4.2%. This specimen consisted of CD4+ or CD8+ T cells sorted from blood, obtained in a trial of the OX40 agonist ivuxolimab. The source of these receptors is an adult with an advanced solid tumor such as melanoma, head and neck, liver or kidney cancer.

The CDR3 bases are TGTGCCAGCAGCTCAGGCCAGGGTTGGTTTGGGTTCTTC. Its translation: CASSSGQGWFGFF. This chain uses TRBV5-6 with TRBJ2-1; possible D gene TRBD1, 5 bases. The V end lost 3 bases, the J end lost 15 bases, and 19 bases lay between the germline ends. Per the germline V gene, CDR1 is SGHDT and CDR2 is YYEEEE. The CDR3 has 13 residues.

J is TRBJ1-5 and V is TRBV7-8, with TRBD1 matching over 7 bases. Germline values: CDR1 SGHVS, CDR2 FQNEAQ. The CDR3 spans 15 residues. V shed 5 bases, J shed 7 bases, and the junction held 11 bases outside the gene matches. As DNA, the CDR3 is TGTGCCAGCAGCGCCCTGACAGGGTACGGACAGCCCCAGCATTTT. It translates to CASSALTGYGQPQHF.

The table lists this clone with a count of one. One end of the junction does not line up with germline, which may come from a read error. CDR3 sequence (DNA): TGTGCCAGCAGTTTAGACGGACAGGCCTCTACAATCTTT. Encoded protein: CASSLDGQASTIF. V gene TRBV6-5 combines with J gene TRBJ1-1; 7 nucleotides match TRBD1. The CDR3 extends over 13 amino acids. Germline loops: CDR1 MNHEY, CDR2 SVGAGI.

This sequence joins TRBV27 and TRBJ2-7, with TRBD2 matching 9 bases. This CDR3 is 14 amino acids long. Losses at the gene ends were 0 bases for V and 7 bases for J; bases not matched to a gene: 4. The germline V gene encodes CDR1 MNHEY and CDR2 SMNVEV (reference sequence). DNA of the CDR3: TGTGCCAGCAGTTTATCCCTAGCGGGAAGGGAGCAGTACTTC. Its protein is CASSLSLAGREQYF.

The chain employs TRBV5-1 and TRBJ2-5; TRBD1 might be the D (6 bases). CDR3 length equals 15 residues. Trimming removed 0 bases from V and 5 bases from J, with 14 bases in between. Germline values: CDR1 SGHRS, CDR2 YFSETQ. The CDR3 nucleotides read TGCGCCAGCAGCTTGGTGGGGGCCGAAGGGGAGACCCAGTACTTC. Protein: CASSLVGAEGETQYF.

The V gene is TRBV20-1, the J gene TRBJ2-5; D call uncertain. Judging by the DNA end, TRBJ2-7 fits better; the J call may be wrong. Germline CDR1 and CDR2: DFQATT and SNEGSKA (reference sequence). The CDR3 is made up of 11 amino acids. The CDR3 DNA reads TGCAGTGCCACGCGAGAGTACGAGCAGTACTTC. The encoded protein is CSATREYEQYF.

The chain employs TRBV14 and TRBJ2-1; perhaps TRBD2 as D (6 bases). With 1 base removed from V and 13 bases from J, the gap between germline ends came to 11 bases. This CDR3 has 12 amino acids. CDR1 and CDR2 from the germline V gene are SGHDN and FVKESK. The CDR3, as DNA: TGTGCCAGCAGCCAAGTAGCGGAGGATCAGTTCTTC. It specifies CASSQVAEDQFF. The entire variable domain, with the rest obtained from reference TRBV14 and TRBJ2-1, is as follows: EAGVTQFPSHSVIEKGQTVTLRCDPISGHDNLYWYRRVMGKEIKFLLHFVKESKQDESGMPNNRFLAERTGGTYSTLKVQPAELEDSGVYFCASSQVAEDQFFGPGTRLTVL.

This clone was counted once. The rearrangement uses TRBV19 and TRBJ2-3, with TRBD2 identical over 12 bases. There are 17 residues in the CDR3. V trimming: 5 bases; J trimming: 3 bases; junction bases outside the gene matches: 9. CDR1 is LNHDA, CDR2 SQIVND, per germline (reference sequence). The chain's CDR3 is CASSAKIGLAGTDTQYF. The CDR3 coding sequence is TGTGCCAGTAGTGCCAAGATTGGACTAGCGGGGACAGATACGCAGTATTTT.